The next 27 T cell receptor beta chains were all read from a single sample in a study of shared clonotypes between healthy human individuals. Naive-designated CD8 cells lacked CD45RO, were positively enriched for CCR7, and omitted terminally differentiated effector memory CD45RA+ cells. The method was immunoSEQ multiplex PCR; TCRdb's version includes in-frame clones alone and lacks a portion of them. Seen here are about 2.1 million clones, 90% to 95% observed once, and the top ten hold around 1.7%. The sample consisted of naive CD8+ T cells from PBMCs. The receptors were gathered from a man younger than 35 in good health. Some clones in this sample may be carry-over from other donors' samples.

This clone was detected once. As DNA, the CDR3 is TGTGCCACCAGCCCCCTTGGGGGGACTGAAGCTTTCTTT. Residues: CATSPLGGTEAFF. The genes are TRBV15 and TRBJ1-1; a weak D match, TRBD1 (5 bases). V dropped 5 bases and J dropped 5 bases, with 12 bases sitting between them. The germline V gene has CDR1 LNHNV and CDR2 YYDKDF (reference sequence). CDR3 size: 13 residues. The full variable domain, rest sourced from reference TRBV15 and TRBJ1-1, is DAMVIQNPRYQVTQFGKPVTLSCSQTLNHNVMYWYQQKSSQAPKLLFHYYDKDFNNEADTPDNFQSRRPNTSFCFLDIRSPGLGDTAMYLCATSPLGGTEAFFGQGTRLTVV.

The chain is built from TRBV9 and TRBJ1-2; D ambiguous. Trimming cost V 0 bases and J 7 bases, with 13 bases left between them. This CDR3 comprises 14 residues. Germline V gene data show CDR1 as SGDLS and CDR2 as YYNGEE. As DNA, the CDR3 is TGTGCCAGCAGCGTAGGGAGGTCACCCCTTGGCTACACCTTC. Encoded protein: CASSVGRSPLGYTF.

The chain employs TRBV7-9 and TRBJ2-7; D may be TRBD1 or TRBD2 (5 bases each). The CDR3 is made up of 16 amino acids. The V gene lost 5 bases and the J gene lost 5 bases, with 22 bases spanning the gap. Germline V gives CDR1 SEHNR, CDR2 FQNEAQ (reference sequence). The CDR3, as DNA: TGTGCCAGCAGCCCCAAGCCCCCCGGGGCTACTGACGAGCAGTACTTC. It is translated as CASSPKPPGATDEQYF.

The chain carries TRBV9 and TRBJ2-1; 9 nucleotides agree with TRBD2. Germline values: CDR1 SGDLS, CDR2 YYNGEE. The junction had 6 bases not matched to a gene; V was cut back by 3 bases and J by 5 bases. This CDR3 contains 15 residues. CDR3 in DNA: TGTGCCAGCAGCGCACCTAGCGGGATGAACAATGAGCAGTTCTTC. Translated: CASSAPSGMNNEQFF. Full variable domain (outside the CDR3, taken from reference TRBV9 and TRBJ2-1): DSGVTQTPKHLITATGQRVTLRCSPRSGDLSVYWYQQSLDQGLQFLIQYYNGEERAKGNILERFSAQQFPDLHSELNLSSLELGDSALYFCASSAPSGMNNEQFFGPGTRLTVL.

The J gene is TRBJ2-7, the V gene TRBV4-1, with 9 bases matching TRBD2. Per germline, CDR1 MGHRA and CDR2 YSYEKL. The CDR3 is 16 residues long. J gave up 2 bases and V 2 bases, and 7 bases lay outside the gene matches. The CDR3 DNA sequence: TGCGCCAGCAGCCAAAGTAAACTAGCGGGCACCTACGAGCAGTACTTC. Amino acids: CASSQSKLAGTYEQYF.

This sequence joins TRBV14 and TRBJ2-1, with TRBD2 matching over 7 bases. V gave up 4 bases and J gave up 7 bases; unmatched junction bases: 10. Per the germline V gene, CDR1 is SGHDN and CDR2 is FVKESK. The CDR3 sequence is 15 residues long. The CDR3 loop is CASSRFSGPLNEQFF. The DNA of the CDR3 is TGTGCCAGCAGCCGATTTAGCGGGCCCTTGAATGAGCAGTTCTTC.

As concerns this clone: A read error may produce the germline difference seen at one junction end. The rearrangement joins TRBV15 to TRBJ2-7; possibly TRBD2 for D (7 bases). This CDR3 is built from 15 residues. The germline V gene encodes CDR1 LNHNV and CDR2 YYDKDF (reference sequence). The CDR3 sequence: CATSRSPGGSNEQYF. For the CDR3, the DNA is TGTGCCACCAGCAGAAGCCCGGGGGGCTCCAACGAGCAGTACTTC.

This chain connects TRBV28 to TRBJ2-2; a possible D gene is TRBD1 (6 bases). Germline CDR1 reads MDHEN; CDR2 reads SYDVKM. Trimming pared 2 bases from V and 8 bases from J, leaving 15 bases between. The CDR3 runs to 15 residues. In DNA, the CDR3 is TGTGCCAGCAGTTTAGGGGCAGGGGAAAAGGGGGAGCTGTTTTTT. It is translated as CASSLGAGEKGELFF. The entire variable domain, with the rest obtained from reference TRBV28 and TRBJ2-2, is as follows: DVKVTQSSRYLVKRTGEKVFLECVQDMDHENMFWYRQDPGLGLRLIYFSYDVKMKEKGDIPEGYSVSREKKERFSLILESASTNQTSMYLCASSLGAGEKGELFFGEGSRLTVL.

The chain employs TRBV9 and TRBJ2-3, with D perhaps matching TRBD2 (6 bases). In germline, CDR1 is SGDLS, CDR2 YYNGEE. The V and J ends lost 4 bases and 3 bases respectively, with 21 bases between them. This CDR3 spans 17 amino acids. The CDR3 loop is CASSPGRSGFLTDTQYF. For the CDR3, the DNA is TGTGCCAGCAGCCCGGGCAGAAGCGGGTTCCTAACAGATACGCAGTATTTT.

This chain links TRBV19 with TRBJ1-2, with TRBD1 matching over 7 bases. The V and J ends lost 5 bases and 5 bases, in that order; junction bases with no gene match: 11. Germline V lookup: CDR1 LNHDA, CDR2 SQIVND (reference sequence). The CDR3 extends over 15 amino acids. CDR3 nucleotide sequence: TGTGCCAGTAGTGATGACAGGGAGAGGCTTTATGGCTACACCTTC. As protein: CASSDDRERLYGYTF.

The rearrangement uses TRBV28 and TRBJ2-5, with D uncertain. With 4 bases removed from V and 0 bases from J, the gap between germline ends came to 12 bases. The CDR3 contains 15 residues. Germline CDR1 is MDHEN and CDR2 is SYDVKM. The CDR3 spells CASSSPTLYQETQYF. CDR3 nucleotides: TGTGCCAGCAGTTCCCCGACTCTATACCAAGAGACCCAGTACTTC.

V usage is TRBV6-6 and J usage is TRBJ2-7, with 11 bases fitting TRBD2. The CDR3 has 16 amino acids. CDR1 is MNHNY, CDR2 SVGAGI, per germline (reference sequence). The ends lost 5 bases at V and 2 bases at J; junction bases unmatched: 8. CDR3 sequence (DNA): TGTGCCAGCAGTCCGCAAGGGACTAGCGGTCCCTACGAGCAGTACTTC. It translates to CASSPQGTSGPYEQYF.

The J gene is TRBJ2-2, the V gene TRBV27; tentatively, D is TRBD1 (6 bases). CDR3 length: 14 residues. CDR1 and CDR2 (germline): MNHEY, SMNVEV (reference sequence). V was shortened by 4 bases and J by 6 bases, with 12 bases between the two germline ends. The CDR3 reads CASSSWTEPGELFF. DNA of the CDR3: TGTGCCAGCAGTTCCTGGACAGAACCCGGGGAGCTGTTTTTT.

The rearrangement links TRBV10-3 to TRBJ2-5; D is possibly TRBD1 (5 bases). With the DNA end fitting TRBJ2-7 better, the J assignment may be wrong. Germline loops: CDR1 ENHRY, CDR2 SYGVKD. The CDR3 length is 14 residues. The CDR3 nucleotides read TGTGCCATCAGTGATAGACAGATTGGCTACGAGCAGTACTTC. Amino acid sequence: CAISDRQIGYEQYF.

The rearrangement joins TRBV7-9 to TRBJ1-5, with D possibly being TRBD1 (5 bases). The CDR3 runs to 14 residues. Trimming stripped 1 base from V and 3 bases from J, with 7 bases between. Per the germline V gene, CDR1 is SEHNR and CDR2 is FQNEAQ (reference sequence). In nucleotides, the CDR3 is TGTGCCAGCAGCTTAGGGACAATCAATCAGCCCCAGCATTTT. This sequence encodes CASSLGTINQPQHF. Together with reference TRBV7-9 and TRBJ1-5, the CDR3 gives the full variable domain: DTGVSQNPRHKITKRGQNVTFRCDPISEHNRLYWYRQTLGQGPEFLTYFQNEAQLEKSRLLSDRFSAERPKGSFSTLEIQRTEQGDSAMYLCASSLGTINQPQHFGDGTRLSIL.

This chain uses TRBV5-6 with TRBJ1-2; 7 bases agree with TRBD1. The V gene end was trimmed by 4 bases and the J gene end by 4 bases; junction bases not matched to a gene: 4. The germline V gene encodes CDR1 SGHDT and CDR2 YYEEEE. The CDR3 is 13 residues long. The CDR3 spells CASSPRDSYGYTF. CDR3 nucleotide sequence: TGTGCCAGCAGCCCCCGGGACAGCTATGGCTACACCTTC.

The chain carries TRBV28 and TRBJ2-7, with 7 bases aligning to TRBD1. Trimming at V came to 5 bases and at J to 0 bases, leaving 10 bases not matched to a gene. The germline V gene encodes CDR1 MDHEN and CDR2 SYDVKM. The CDR3 runs to 16 residues. The CDR3: CASSANIRQGSYEQYF. The CDR3 coding sequence is TGTGCCAGCAGTGCCAATATCAGACAGGGCTCCTACGAGCAGTACTTC.

This chain links TRBV7-2 with TRBJ2-4, with TRBD1 matching 8 bases. Germline V gene sequence: CDR1 SGHTA, CDR2 FQGNSA. V trimming: 4 bases; J trimming: 0 bases; junction bases outside the gene matches: 5. This CDR3 contains 16 residues. The CDR3 sequence: CASSSRTGQAKNIQYF. The DNA of the CDR3 is TGTGCCAGCAGCTCAAGGACAGGGCAAGCCAAAAACATTCAGTACTTC. The full variable domain, rest sourced from reference TRBV7-2 and TRBJ2-4, is GAGVSQSPSNKVTEKGKDVELRCDPISGHTALYWYRQSLGQGLEFLIYFQGNSAPDKSGLPSDRFSAERTGGSVSTLTIQRTQQEDSAVYLCASSSRTGQAKNIQYFGAGTRLSVL.

This chain uses TRBV25-1 with TRBJ2-1; D unclear. The CDR3 runs 13 residues. Trimming left V 0 bases short and J 9 bases short, with 9 bases between. Per germline, CDR1 MGHDK and CDR2 SYGVNS. The CDR3 loop reads CASSEYRGFEQFF. The CDR3 nucleotides are TGTGCCAGCAGTGAATATAGAGGTTTTGAGCAGTTCTTC.

The rearrangement joins TRBV7-9 to TRBJ1-1; D remains unclear. V lost 4 bases and J 6 bases, leaving 15 bases between the germline ends. Germline lookup yields CDR1 SEHNR and CDR2 FQNEAQ (reference sequence). The length of the CDR3 is 14 residues. In DNA form, the CDR3 reads TGTGCCAGCAGCTCCGGCCCCCGGAGGGCTGAAGCTTTCTTT. It translates to CASSSGPRRAEAFF.

V gene TRBV5-1 combines with J gene TRBJ2-1; D is uncertain. V was trimmed by 0 bases and J by 9 bases, leaving 13 bases between them. The germline V gene encodes CDR1 SGHRS and CDR2 YFSETQ. The CDR3 is 14 amino acids. CDR3 sequence reads: CASSLVPQPSEQFF. The CDR3 nucleotides read TGCGCCAGCAGCTTGGTCCCCCAGCCGAGTGAGCAGTTCTTC.

The gene calls are TRBV7-8 and TRBJ1-5; D is ambiguous. Germline V gene lookup returns CDR1 SGHVS and CDR2 FQNEAQ. The ends were cut back, 2 bases at V and 0 bases at J, with 5 bases in the middle. CDR3 length: 14 amino acids. CDR3 amino acids: CASSLNPSNQPQHF. The CDR3 DNA follows: TGTGCCAGCAGCTTAAACCCTAGCAATCAGCCCCAGCATTTT.

This chain uses TRBV27 with TRBJ2-7; D call uncertain. Trimming removed 6 bases from V and 6 bases from J, with 12 bases in between. The germline V gene has CDR1 MNHEY and CDR2 SMNVEV (reference sequence). The CDR3 runs 12 residues. The CDR3 DNA reads as TGTGCCAGCAGGCTTTCCCTTAGCGAGCAGTACTTC. This encodes CASRLSLSEQYF.

This clone has only one observation. This chain uses TRBV19 with TRBJ1-5; D is unclear. There are 12 residues in the CDR3. Germline V gene lookup returns CDR1 LNHDA and CDR2 SQIVND (reference sequence). V gave up 5 bases and J gave up 5 bases, with 7 bases separating them. CDR3 nucleotide sequence: TGTGCCAGTAGTTTCCGTTATCAGCCCCAGCATTTT. Its translation is CASSFRYQPQHF.

This chain links TRBV5-1 with TRBJ1-1, with D perhaps matching TRBD1 (6 bases). The CDR3 has 16 amino acids. Trimming pared 4 bases from V and 1 base from J, leaving 17 bases between. Germline CDR1 SGHRS, CDR2 YFSETQ. CDR3 loop: CASSPTPTGQNTEAFF. In DNA, the CDR3 is TGCGCCAGCAGCCCGACGCCGACAGGACAGAACACTGAAGCTTTCTTT.

V is TRBV7-9 and J is TRBJ1-3; D call uncertain. This CDR3 has 15 residues. The V gene lost 1 base and the J gene lost 0 bases, with 7 bases spanning the gap. The germline V gene has CDR1 SEHNR and CDR2 FQNEAQ (reference sequence). The CDR3 region has the DNA TGTGCCAGCAGCTTAGGTGGCAGCTCTGGAAACACCATATATTTT. It is translated as CASSLGGSSGNTIYF. Looking up the rest from reference TRBV7-9 and TRBJ1-3 gives the full variable domain: DTGVSQNPRHKITKRGQNVTFRCDPISEHNRLYWYRQTLGQGPEFLTYFQNEAQLEKSRLLSDRFSAERPKGSFSTLEIQRTEQGDSAMYLCASSLGGSSGNTIYFGEGSWLTVV.

The genes are TRBV5-6 and TRBJ2-5, with D perhaps TRBD1 (5 bases). This CDR3 comprises 13 residues. The germline CDR1 and CDR2 sequences are SGHDT and YYEEEE. The ends were cut back, 2 bases at V and 5 bases at J, with 10 bases in the middle. The CDR3 region has the DNA TGTGCCAGCAGCTTTCAGGGTGGGGAGACCCAGTACTTC. It is translated as CASSFQGGETQYF.